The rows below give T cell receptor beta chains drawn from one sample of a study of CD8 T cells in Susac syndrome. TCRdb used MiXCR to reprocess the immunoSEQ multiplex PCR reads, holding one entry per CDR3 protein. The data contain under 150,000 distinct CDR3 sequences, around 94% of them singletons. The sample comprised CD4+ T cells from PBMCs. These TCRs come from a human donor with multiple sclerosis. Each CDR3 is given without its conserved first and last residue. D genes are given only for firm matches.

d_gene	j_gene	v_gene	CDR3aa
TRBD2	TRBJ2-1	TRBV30	AWRTIAGGVTGQF
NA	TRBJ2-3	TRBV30	AWSDLLKSYDTQY
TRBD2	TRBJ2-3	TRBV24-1	AASDPSGRDRDTQY
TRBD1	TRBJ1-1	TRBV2	ASSEWTGDTEAF
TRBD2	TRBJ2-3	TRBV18	ASSLGTSSTDTQY
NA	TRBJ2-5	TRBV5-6	ASSGLGDGTQY
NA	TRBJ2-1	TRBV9	ASSVAFENNEQF
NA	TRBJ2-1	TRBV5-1	ASSLNARRDNEQF
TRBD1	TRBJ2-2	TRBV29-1	SVLRTGANTGELF
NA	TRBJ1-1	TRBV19	ASSPLGGVNTEAF
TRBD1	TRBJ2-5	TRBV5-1	ASSPGTGVRETQY
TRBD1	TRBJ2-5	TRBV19	ASRGGQGGETQY
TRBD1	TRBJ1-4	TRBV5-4	ASSLQGAVEKLF
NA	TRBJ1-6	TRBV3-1	ASSQPPGQPYNSPLH
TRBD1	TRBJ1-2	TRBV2	ASSSTARQGSKGYT
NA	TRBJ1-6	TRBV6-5	ASSPDGGNSPLH
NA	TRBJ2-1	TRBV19	ASMWGNEQF
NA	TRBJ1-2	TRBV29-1	SVEGSIGYT
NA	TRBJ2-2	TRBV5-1	ASSPLEGGTGELF
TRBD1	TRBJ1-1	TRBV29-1	SVRYRGGTEAF
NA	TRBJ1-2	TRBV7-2	ASSKLTPPPYGYT
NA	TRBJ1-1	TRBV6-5	ASSYQGGGGLNTEAF
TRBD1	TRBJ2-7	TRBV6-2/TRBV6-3	ASSWTGFGSYEQY
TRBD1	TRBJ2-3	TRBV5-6	ASSLWTGHTDTQY
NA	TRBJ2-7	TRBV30	AWSPTSYEQY
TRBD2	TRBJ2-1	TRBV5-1	ASSPAAGAYNEQF
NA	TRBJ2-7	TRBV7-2	ASSPGRPSEQY
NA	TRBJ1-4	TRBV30	AWSSRGAEKLF
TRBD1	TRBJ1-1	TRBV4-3	ASSPDRHEAF
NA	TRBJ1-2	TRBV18	ASSPSDSSYGYT
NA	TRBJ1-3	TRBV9	ASSVETARAGNTIY
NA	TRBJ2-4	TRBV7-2	ASSFGRSSQY
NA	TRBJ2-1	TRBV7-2	ASSPRRKGYEQF
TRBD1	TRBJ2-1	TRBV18	ASGTGGSYNEQF
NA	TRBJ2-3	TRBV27	ATASLLADTQY
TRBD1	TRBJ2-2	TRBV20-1	SATQGSTGELF
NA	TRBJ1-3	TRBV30	AWGLDRSFPRGGNTIY
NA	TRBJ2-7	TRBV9	ASSPTGAYEQY